The present T cell receptor beta chain was sequenced within a study of T-cell reconstitution after alpha-beta-depleted transplantation in children. Study findings and constraints: One year post-transplant, T-cell counts and diversity were largely derived from T cells produced anew.

This clonotype has at least ten counts. Its antigen is not identified. As it was prepared, the TCRbeta library received unique molecular identifiers. Each CDR3 protein gets one entry after TCRdb re-called the PCR reads with MiXCR. The table records 75,000 to 90,000 distinct CDR3 sequences, 11% to 15% of them present only once. Trimming left V 0 bases short and J 2 bases short, with 12 bases between. Germline V gives CDR1 SGHRS, CDR2 YFSETQ. CDR3 length equals 16 residues. The sample in question was PBMCs, mostly from graft donor cells, obtained 180 days after TCRalphabeta/CD19-depleted stem cell transplant. The chain combines TRBV5-1 with TRBJ1-3; D remains ambiguous. The receptor comes from a male patient under 10 years old who had a stem cell transplant for acute lymphoblastic leukemia, so the T cells may come from the graft donor. CDR3 region: CASSLVAGFTGNTIYF. CDR3 DNA: TGCGCCAGCAGCTTGGTAGCGGGCTTTACTGGAAACACCATATATTTT. Combining the CDR3 with reference TRBV5-1 and TRBJ1-3 gives the whole variable domain KAGVTQTPRYLIKTRGQQVTLSCSPISGHRSVSWYQQTPGQGLQFLFEYFSETQRNKGNFPGRFSGRQFSNSRSEMNVSTLELGDSALYLCASSLVAGFTGNTIYFGEGSWLTVV.